A single count supports the clone carrying this T cell receptor (beta chain). What it recognizes is unknown. This sample stems from a study of T cell responses to AZD1222 COVID-19 vaccine. Notes on the study in general: Per reports, nearly half of all spike-specific TCRs target regions that are unmutated in variants. When two AZD1222 doses had been given, Spike-specific TCR breadth and depth rose.

Clones were read by immunoSEQ multiplex PCR, and TCRdb kept only the in-frame ones, dropping some. The sample carries around 150,000 clones, 92% recorded once. The V gene's germline CDR1 is MGHRA and CDR2 YSYEKL. CDR3 length equals 16 residues. The trim removed 1 base at V and 8 bases at J, leaving 7 bases unmatched. The sample was peripheral blood, taken on day 0 of MenACWY control vaccination. This TCR was sampled from an adult in good health. The rearrangement links TRBV4-1 to TRBJ2-1; 11 bases match TRBD1. The CDR3 region is CASSQVWTGGRDEQFF. For the CDR3, the DNA is TGCGCCAGCAGCCAAGTATGGACAGGGGGCCGGGATGAGCAGTTCTTC.